Below are 12 T cell receptor beta chains sequenced from a single sample in a study of cytomegalovirus exposure and HLA in healthy donors. Sequenced by immunoSEQ multiplex PCR; TCRdb stores in-frame clones only, minus some. This table holds over 110,000 clones, approximately 86% found once. Material: PBMCs. Receptors were obtained from a man between 18 and 35 years old in good health and CMV-seropositive.

The V gene is TRBV10-3, the J gene TRBJ1-4; possible D gene TRBD1, 6 bases. The CDR3 runs 15 residues. Trimming pared 4 bases from V and 7 bases from J, leaving 16 bases between. The V gene's germline CDR1 is ENHRY and CDR2 SYGVKD. In nucleotides, the CDR3 is TGTGCCATCAGTGTGAATCAGGGGAAAGTTGAAAAACTGTTTTTT. It is translated as CAISVNQGKVEKLFF.

This sequence joins TRBV2 and TRBJ2-5, with 7 positions matching TRBD2. Germline assignment: CDR1 SNHLY and CDR2 FYNNEI. There are 15 residues in the CDR3. V dropped 7 bases and J dropped 0; count of bases not matched to a gene: 8. CDR3 in amino acids: CASNDGGGYQETQYF. The DNA of the CDR3 is TGTGCCAGCAATGATGGGGGGGGTTACCAAGAGACCCAGTACTTC.

The chain has TRBV7-6 and TRBJ1-1, with D unresolved. The CDR3 consists of 15 residues. The ends were cut back, 2 bases at V and 1 base at J, with 11 bases in the middle. Germline lookup yields CDR1 SGHVS and CDR2 FNYEAQ. This chain's CDR3 is CASSLSGYGNTEAFF. CDR3 bases: TGTGCCAGCAGCTTATCAGGCTACGGGAACACTGAAGCTTTCTTT.

The chain is built from TRBV12-5 and TRBJ1-2, with TRBD1 identical over 7 bases. The germline gives CDR1 LGHNT, CDR2 FRNRAP. The CDR3 extends over 17 amino acids. V shed 0 bases and J 5 bases; nucleotides not matched to a gene: 12. The CDR3 DNA reads TGTGCTAGTGGTTTGGTACCCAGGACAGGTAGAAAGTATGGCTACACCTTC. Translating it yields CASGLVPRTGRKYGYTF.

This clone occurred once. The chain combines TRBV27 with TRBJ2-7; D perhaps matches TRBD2 (5 bases). Trimming shortened V by 5 bases and J by 4 bases, and 15 bases separated the two germline ends. This CDR3 region has 14 residues. Germline loops: CDR1 MNHEY, CDR2 SMNVEV (reference sequence). The CDR3 loop reads CASSLGVFGYEQYF. CDR3 DNA sequence: TGTGCCAGCAGTCTCGGGGTTTTTGGTTACGAGCAGTACTTC.

The J gene is TRBJ1-3, the V gene TRBV5-1; TRBD1 matches 12 bases. The germline CDR1 and CDR2 sequences are SGHRS and YFSETQ. The CDR3 has 17 amino acids. Trimming removed 2 bases from V and 3 bases from J; junction bases left unmatched: 6. This CDR3 is CASSFSGQGALGNTIYF. In DNA form, the CDR3 reads TGCGCCAGCAGCTTCTCGGGACAGGGGGCTCTTGGAAACACCATATATTTT. The variable domain in full, completed from reference TRBV5-1 and TRBJ1-3, reads KAGVTQTPRYLIKTRGQQVTLSCSPISGHRSVSWYQQTPGQGLQFLFEYFSETQRNKGNFPGRFSGRQFSNSRSEMNVSTLELGDSALYLCASSFSGQGALGNTIYFGEGSWLTVV.

This clone came up once. The CDR3 region has the DNA TGCGCCAGCAGCTCCCGTGATTCTGACAGACAAGAGACCCAGTACTTC. This encodes CASSSRDSDRQETQYF. This chain joins TRBV5-1 and TRBJ2-5; D might be TRBD1 (5 bases). Germline V lookup: CDR1 SGHRS, CDR2 YFSETQ. The CDR3 runs 16 residues. The germline V and J ends were trimmed by 3 bases and 2 bases, with 17 bases remaining between them. Variable domain in full (rest from reference TRBV5-1 and TRBJ2-5): KAGVTQTPRYLIKTRGQQVTLSCSPISGHRSVSWYQQTPGQGLQFLFEYFSETQRNKGNFPGRFSGRQFSNSRSEMNVSTLELGDSALYLCASSSRDSDRQETQYFGPGTRLLVL.

This rearrangement joins TRBV18 to TRBJ1-2; D gene uncertain. This CDR3 has 12 residues. V was pared by 6 bases and J by 7 bases, with 12 bases between. CDR1 KGHSH and CDR2 LQKENI come from the germline V gene. CDR3 in DNA: TGTGCCAGCTCCGGCGGGAGGCCTGGCTACACCTTC. Translated, it gives CASSGGRPGYTF.

This chain joins TRBV18 and TRBJ1-1; no reliable D call. Germline V lookup: CDR1 KGHSH, CDR2 LQKENI. This CDR3 has 13 residues. Trimming pared 3 bases from V and 6 bases from J, leaving 11 bases between. CDR3 region: CASSPIYGSEAFF. CDR3 coding DNA: TGTGCCAGCTCACCGATTTACGGGTCTGAAGCTTTCTTT.

The V and J genes are TRBV15 and TRBJ1-1; TRBD1 might be the D (6 bases). Germline values: CDR1 LNHNV, CDR2 YYDKDF (reference sequence). Trimming stripped 0 bases from V and 1 base from J, with 9 bases between. The CDR3 contains 15 residues. CDR3 amino acids: CATSRDSQGNTEAFF. DNA for the CDR3: TGTGCCACCAGCAGAGATTCACAGGGGAACACTGAAGCTTTCTTT.

This rearrangement joins TRBV28 to TRBJ2-7; a possible D gene is TRBD1 (6 bases). The V gene lost 4 bases and the J gene lost 6 bases, with 19 bases spanning the gap. This CDR3 spans 15 amino acids. The germline V gene encodes CDR1 MDHEN and CDR2 SYDVKM. The CDR3 DNA follows: TGTGCCAGCAGTTCATCGACAGGTCGTTGGAGCGAGCAGTACTTC. It encodes CASSSSTGRWSEQYF.

The V call is TRBV7-9, the J call TRBJ1-5; D call uncertain. Germline CDR1 SEHNR, CDR2 FQNEAQ (reference sequence). The CDR3 spans 16 residues. Trimming shortened V by 1 base and J by 1 base, and 11 bases separated the two germline ends. The chain's CDR3 is CASSLVASGSNQPQHF. CDR3 nucleotides: TGTGCCAGCAGCTTAGTCGCGTCGGGGAGCAATCAGCCCCAGCATTTT.